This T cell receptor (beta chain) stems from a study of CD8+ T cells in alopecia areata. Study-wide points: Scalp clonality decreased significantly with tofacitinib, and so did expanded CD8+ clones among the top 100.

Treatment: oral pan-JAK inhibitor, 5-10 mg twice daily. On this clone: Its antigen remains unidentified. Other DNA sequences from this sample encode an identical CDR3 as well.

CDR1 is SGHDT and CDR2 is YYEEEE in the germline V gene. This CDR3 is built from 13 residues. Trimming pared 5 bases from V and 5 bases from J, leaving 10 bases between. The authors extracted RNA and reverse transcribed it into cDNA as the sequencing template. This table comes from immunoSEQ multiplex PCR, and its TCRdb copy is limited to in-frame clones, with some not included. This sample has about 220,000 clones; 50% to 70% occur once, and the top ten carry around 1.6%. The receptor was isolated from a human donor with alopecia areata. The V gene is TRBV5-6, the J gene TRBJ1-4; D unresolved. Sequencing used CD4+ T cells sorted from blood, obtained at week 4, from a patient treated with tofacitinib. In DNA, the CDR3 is TGTGCCAGCAGAGGCCAGTTAAATGAAAAACTGTTTTTT. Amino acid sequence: CASRGQLNEKLFF.